This T cell receptor beta chain was found in a study of identical twins. Study conclusions and caveats: Models underestimated TCR alpha sharing (out-of-frame) in monozygotic twins. Out-of-frame alpha sequences common to twins exhibited a surplus of low generation probability.

TCRdb processed the 5' RACE reads anew with MiXCR; each CDR3 protein has one entry. Of more than 400,000 distinct CDR3 sequences listed, 15% are singletons. Trimming took 6 bases from V and 0 from J, leaving 12 bases between them. The CDR3 has 15 residues. Germline lookup yields CDR1 SNHLY and CDR2 FYNNEI. This clonotype showed up just a few times. Its antigen is still unknown. These data were likewise used in another study, on yellow fever vaccine responses in identical twins.

This clonotype originated in a woman aged 18-29 years in good health. The material sequenced was CD4+ T cells sorted from blood. The chain couples TRBV2 to TRBJ2-4, with D unclear. This chain's CDR3 is CASRSTILAKNIQYF. The CDR3, as DNA: TGTGCCAGCAGGTCGACCATCTTAGCCAAAAACATTCAGTACTTC.